This T cell receptor (beta chain) was sequenced for a study of OX40 agonist ivuxolimab in advanced cancers. Study information: At doses from 0.01 to 10 mg/kg, patients were given intravenous ivuxolimab every 2 weeks. Allowance was made for prior anti-PD-1, anti-PD-L1 or anti-CTLA-4 therapy, and around 41% had some. Findings and limits, study-wide: Averaging showed that CD8+ T cells had more expanded clones than CD4+ did. In the expanded peripheral T cells, antigen specificity was never determined.

Germline V gene data show CDR1 as SGHNT and CDR2 as YYREEE (reference sequence). This CDR3 comprises 15 residues. V lost 0 bases to trimming and J lost 5 bases; unmatched junction nucleotides: 3. Assay used: immunoSEQ multiplex PCR; TCRdb lists only in-frame clones, some missing. The sample lists more than 85,000 clones, just under 85% occurring once. For this clone: Its antigen is still unknown.

This clonotype was sampled from an adult with an advanced solid tumor such as melanoma, head and neck, liver or kidney cancer. The chain couples TRBV5-4 to TRBJ2-7; 12 nucleotides align to TRBD1. Sequenced material: CD4+ or CD8+ T cells sorted from blood, taken in a trial of the OX40 agonist ivuxolimab. CDR3 nucleotides: TGTGCCAGCAGCTTGGCGGGGACAGGGGGCAACGAGCAGTACTTC. It yields the protein CASSLAGTGGNEQYF.